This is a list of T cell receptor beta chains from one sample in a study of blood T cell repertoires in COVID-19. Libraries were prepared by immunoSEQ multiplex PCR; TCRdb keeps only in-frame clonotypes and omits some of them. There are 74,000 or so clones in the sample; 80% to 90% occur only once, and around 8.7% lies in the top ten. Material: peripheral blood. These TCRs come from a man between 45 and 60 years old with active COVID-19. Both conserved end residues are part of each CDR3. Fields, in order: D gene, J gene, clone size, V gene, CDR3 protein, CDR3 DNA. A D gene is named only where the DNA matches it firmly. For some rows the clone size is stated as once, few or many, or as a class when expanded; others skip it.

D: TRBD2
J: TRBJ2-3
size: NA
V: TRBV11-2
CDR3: CASSLPSGGAGVTQYF
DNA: TGTGCCAGCAGCTTACCGAGCGGGGGGGCCGGGGTAACGCAGTATTTT

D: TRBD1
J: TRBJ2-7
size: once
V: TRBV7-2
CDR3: CASSLLGQGWYEQYF
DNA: TGTGCCAGCAGCTTATTGGGACAGGGTTGGTACGAGCAGTACTTC

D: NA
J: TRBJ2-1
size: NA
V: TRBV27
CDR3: CASSFSRTIIYNEQFF
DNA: TGTGCCAGCAGTTTCTCTCGGACTATTATCTACAATGAGCAGTTCTTC

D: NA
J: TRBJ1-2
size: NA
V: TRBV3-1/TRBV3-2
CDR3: CASSLSRGELSGYTF
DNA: TGTGCCAGCAGCCTCTCAAGGGGCGAGTTAAGTGGCTACACCTTC

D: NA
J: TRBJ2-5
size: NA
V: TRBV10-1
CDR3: CASSESLGGKETQYF
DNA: TGCGCCAGCAGTGAGTCCTTAGGAGGGAAAGAGACCCAGTACTTC

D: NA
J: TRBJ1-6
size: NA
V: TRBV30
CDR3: CAWNPPGYSPLHF
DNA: TGTGCCTGGAACCCTCCGGGGTATTCACCCCTCCACTTT

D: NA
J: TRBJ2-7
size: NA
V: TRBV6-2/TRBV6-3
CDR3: CASSGPGHYYEQYF
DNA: TGTGCCAGCAGTGGACCGGGACATTACTACGAGCAGTACTTC

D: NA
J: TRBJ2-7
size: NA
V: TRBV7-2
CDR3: CASSSTRVSNEQYF
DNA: TGTGCCAGCAGCTCTACCAGGGTATCCAACGAGCAGTACTTC

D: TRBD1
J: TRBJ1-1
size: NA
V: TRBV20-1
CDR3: CSASVDRGFTFF
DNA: TGCAGTGCTAGTGTGGACAGGGGGTTTACTTTCTTT

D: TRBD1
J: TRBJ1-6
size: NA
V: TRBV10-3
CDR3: CAISEDRGFTLHF
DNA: TGTGCCATCAGTGAAGACAGGGGTTTCACCCTCCACTTT

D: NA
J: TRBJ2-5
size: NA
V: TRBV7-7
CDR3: CASTEKSDRRETQYF
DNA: TGTGCCAGCACCGAAAAGTCGGACAGAAGGGAGACCCAGTACTTC

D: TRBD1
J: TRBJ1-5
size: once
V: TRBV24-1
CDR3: CATSDSRQGPGQPQHF
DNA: TGTGCCACCAGTGATTCCCGACAGGGTCCGGGTCAGCCCCAGCATTTT

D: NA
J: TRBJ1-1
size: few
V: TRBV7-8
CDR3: CASSSTNANTEAFF
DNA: TGTGCCAGCAGCTCTACCAACGCGAACACTGAAGCTTTCTTT

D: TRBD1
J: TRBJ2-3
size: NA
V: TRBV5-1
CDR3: CASSELGQGGVRDTQYF
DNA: TGCGCCAGCAGCGAGCTAGGACAGGGTGGTGTTCGAGATACGCAGTATTTT

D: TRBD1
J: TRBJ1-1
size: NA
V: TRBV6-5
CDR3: CASSPPTTGLAEAFF
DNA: TGTGCCAGCAGCCCCCCAACGACAGGGTTGGCTGAAGCTTTCTTT

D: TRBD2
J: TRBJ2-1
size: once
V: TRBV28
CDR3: CASIPGTSGPNEQFF
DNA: TGTGCCAGCATTCCCGGGACTAGCGGGCCCAATGAGCAGTTCTTC

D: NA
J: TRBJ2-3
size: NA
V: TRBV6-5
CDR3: CASSPMSGGTDTQYF
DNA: TGTGCCAGCAGTCCTATGAGTGGTGGCACAGATACGCAGTATTTT

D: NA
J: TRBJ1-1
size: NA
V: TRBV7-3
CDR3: CASSYQANTEAFF
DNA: TGTGCCAGCAGCTATCAGGCGAACACTGAAGCTTTCTTT

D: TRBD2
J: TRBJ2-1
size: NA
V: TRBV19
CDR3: CASNPIAGDSYNEQFF
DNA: TGTGCCAGTAACCCTATAGCGGGGGACTCCTACAATGAGCAGTTCTTC

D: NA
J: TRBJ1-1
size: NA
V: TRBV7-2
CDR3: CASSLAPGGTEAFF
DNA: TGTGCCAGCAGCTTAGCCCCTGGAGGGACTGAAGCTTTCTTT

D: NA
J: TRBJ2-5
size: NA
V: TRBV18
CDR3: CASSRRQVETQYF
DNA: TGTGCCAGCTCACGACGACAGGTAGAGACCCAGTACTTC

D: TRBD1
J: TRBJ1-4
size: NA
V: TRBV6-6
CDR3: CASSQAGGAGEKLFF
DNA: TGTGCCAGCAGTCAAGCAGGGGGCGCCGGCGAAAAACTGTTTTTT

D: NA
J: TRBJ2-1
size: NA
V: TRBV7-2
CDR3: CASTPARGYEQFF
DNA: TGTGCCAGCACCCCTGCCAGGGGCTATGAGCAGTTCTTC

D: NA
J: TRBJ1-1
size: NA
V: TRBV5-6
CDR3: CASSWGGTEAFF
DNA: TGTGCCAGCAGCTGGGGCGGCACTGAAGCTTTCTTT

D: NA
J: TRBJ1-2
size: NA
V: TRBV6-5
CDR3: CASRQDSNYGYTF
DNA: TGTGCCAGCAGGCAGGATTCTAACTATGGCTACACCTTC

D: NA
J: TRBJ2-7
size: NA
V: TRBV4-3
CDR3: CASSPRDKAYEQYF
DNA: TGCGCCAGCAGCCCCCGGGACAAAGCCTACGAGCAGTACTTC

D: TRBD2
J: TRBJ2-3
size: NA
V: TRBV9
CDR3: CASSVLADPDTQYF
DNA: TGTGCCAGCAGCGTGCTAGCGGATCCAGATACGCAGTATTTT

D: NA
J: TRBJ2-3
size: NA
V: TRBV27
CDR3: CASKGIGTDTQYF
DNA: TGTGCCAGCAAGGGGATAGGGACAGATACGCAGTATTTT

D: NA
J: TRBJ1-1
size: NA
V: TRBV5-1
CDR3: CASSFRQTDTEAFF
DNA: TGCGCCAGCAGTTTTAGACAGACCGACACTGAAGCTTTCTTT

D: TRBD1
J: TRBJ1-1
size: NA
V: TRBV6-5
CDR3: CASSYGLGGSTEAFF
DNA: TGTGCCAGCAGTTACGGATTAGGGGGCAGCACTGAAGCTTTCTTT

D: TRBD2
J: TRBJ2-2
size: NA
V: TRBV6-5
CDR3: CASRPSGRNTGELFF
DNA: TGTGCCAGCCGGCCCAGCGGGAGGAACACCGGGGAGCTGTTTTTT

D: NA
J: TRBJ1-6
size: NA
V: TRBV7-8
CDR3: CASSLAQGYNSPLHF
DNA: TGTGCCAGCAGCTTAGCCCAGGGTTATAATTCACCCCTCCACTTT

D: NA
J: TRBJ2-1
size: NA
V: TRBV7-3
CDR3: CASSLTYGGSEQFF
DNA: TGTGCCAGCAGCTTAACTTACGGCGGAAGTGAGCAGTTCTTC

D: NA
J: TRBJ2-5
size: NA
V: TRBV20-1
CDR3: CSALNGETQYF
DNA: TGCAGTGCTCTTAACGGGGAGACCCAGTACTTC

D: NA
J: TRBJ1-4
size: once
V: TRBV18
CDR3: CASSTGEKLFF
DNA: TGTGCCAGCTCAACCGGGGAAAAACTGTTTTTT

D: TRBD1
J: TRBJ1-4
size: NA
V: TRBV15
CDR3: CATSSRDRSEKLFF
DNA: TGTGCCACCAGCAGCCGGGACAGGAGTGAAAAACTGTTTTTT

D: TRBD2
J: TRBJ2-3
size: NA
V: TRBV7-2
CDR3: CASSPWASGRPSTDTQYF
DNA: TGTGCCAGCAGCCCGTGGGCTAGCGGGAGACCTAGCACAGATACGCAGTATTTT

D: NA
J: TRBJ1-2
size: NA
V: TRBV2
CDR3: CASSLGPGVVGYTF
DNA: TGTGCCAGCAGCTTAGGACCGGGGGTAGTTGGCTACACCTTC

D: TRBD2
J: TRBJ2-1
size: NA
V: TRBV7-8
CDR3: CASSIRDYLYNEQFF
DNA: TGTGCCAGCAGCATCCGGGACTACCTCTACAATGAGCAGTTCTTC

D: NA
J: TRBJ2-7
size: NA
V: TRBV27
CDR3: CASSLLGGAFIHEQYF
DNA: TGTGCCAGCAGTTTATTAGGGGGGGCCTTTATTCACGAGCAGTACTTC

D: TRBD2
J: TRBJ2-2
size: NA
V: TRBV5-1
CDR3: CASSAGTSGTGELFF
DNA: TGCGCCAGCAGCGCCGGGACTAGCGGAACCGGGGAGCTGTTTTTT

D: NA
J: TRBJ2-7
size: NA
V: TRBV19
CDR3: CASSAGPMGTYEQYF
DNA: TGTGCCAGTAGTGCAGGGCCCATGGGGACCTACGAGCAGTACTTC

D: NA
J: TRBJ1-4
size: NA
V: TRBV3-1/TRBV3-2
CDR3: CASERTGNLFF
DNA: TGTGCCAGTGAACGAACAGGGAACCTGTTTTTT